Below are 5 T cell receptor beta chains sequenced from a single sample in a study of Ad26.COV2.S vaccination and SARS-CoV-2 variants. The treatment was: some 19 received Ad26.COV2.S at low or high dose, single or two shots; about 5 received placebo; per-sample allocation not given. The study sampled participants on day 63 after the first vaccine or placebo injection. Assay: immunoSEQ multiplex PCR; the TCRdb copy retains only in-frame clones and omits some. The sample comprises about 470,000 clones, less than 95% of which are singletons, and approximately 4.5% rests with the top ten. Sequences were derived from peripheral blood, sampled in a trial of Ad26.COV2.S vaccine versus placebo. These receptor sequences come from a person between 18 and 60 years old who received the Ad26.COV2.S COVID-19 vaccine or a placebo.

The chain links TRBV5-1 to TRBJ2-2; TRBD1 agrees at 8 bases. The junction had 7 bases not matched to a gene; V was cut back by 3 bases and J by 6 bases. The CDR3 runs to 15 residues. Germline V gives CDR1 SGHRS, CDR2 YFSETQ. The CDR3: CASSSRGRDAGELFF. The CDR3 DNA reads as TGCGCCAGCAGCTCCAGGGGGCGCGACGCCGGGGAGCTGTTTTTT.

Written as DNA, the CDR3 is TGTGCCAGCAGGCGTGGGGAGGTTGAGGACGAGCAGTACTTC. Its protein product is CASRRGEVEDEQYF. The genes are TRBV5-4 and TRBJ2-7; D perhaps matches TRBD2 (6 bases). CDR3 length: 14 amino acids. CDR1 is SGHNT and CDR2 is YYREEE in the germline V gene (reference sequence). V dropped 5 bases and J dropped 5 bases, with 17 bases sitting between them.

This sequence joins TRBV7-2 and TRBJ1-6; D is uncertain. V was pared by 5 bases and J by 9 bases, with 8 bases between. Germline-derived CDR1 and CDR2 are SGHTA and FQGNSA. The CDR3 length is 12 residues. CDR3 residues: CASSRRSSPLHF. CDR3 in DNA: TGTGCCAGCAGCCGTCGTAGTTCACCCCTCCACTTT.

The chain is built from TRBV5-1 and TRBJ2-7; maybe TRBD2 (5 bases). V lost 5 bases and J lost 7, with 19 bases in between. This CDR3 region has 14 residues. Per the germline V gene, CDR1 is SGHRS and CDR2 is YFSETQ. The CDR3 region is CASRSIKEGLEQYF. The CDR3 nucleotides are TGCGCCAGCAGGTCCATTAAAGAGGGCCTGGAGCAGTACTTC.

This chain joins TRBV4-2 and TRBJ2-5; 11 bases fit TRBD1. J lost 5 bases, V lost 1 base, and 6 bases had no gene match. This CDR3 contains 16 residues. Germline V gene lookup returns CDR1 LGHNA and CDR2 YNFKEQ. The CDR3 nucleotides read TGTGCCAGCAGCCAAGTTGGACAGGGGGCCCGGGAGACCCAGTACTTC. This encodes CASSQVGQGARETQYF.